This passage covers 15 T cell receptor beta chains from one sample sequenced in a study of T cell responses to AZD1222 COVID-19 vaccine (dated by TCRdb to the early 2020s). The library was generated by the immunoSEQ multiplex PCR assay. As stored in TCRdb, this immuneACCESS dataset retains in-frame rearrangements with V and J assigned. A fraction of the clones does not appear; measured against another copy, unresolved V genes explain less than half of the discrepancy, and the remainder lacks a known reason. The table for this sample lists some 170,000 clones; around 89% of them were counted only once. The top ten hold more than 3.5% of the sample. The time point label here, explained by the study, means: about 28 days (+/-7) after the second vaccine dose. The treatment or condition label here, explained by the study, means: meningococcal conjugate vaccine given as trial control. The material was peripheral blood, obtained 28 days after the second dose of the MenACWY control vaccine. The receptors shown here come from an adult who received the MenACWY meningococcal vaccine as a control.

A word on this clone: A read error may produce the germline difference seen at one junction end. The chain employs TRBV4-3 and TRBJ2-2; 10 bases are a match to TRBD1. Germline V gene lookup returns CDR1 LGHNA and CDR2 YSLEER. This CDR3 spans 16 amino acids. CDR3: CATSHDRGRFAGELFF. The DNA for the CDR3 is TGCGCCACCAGCCACGACAGGGGGCGCTTCGCCGGGGAGCTGTTTTTT.

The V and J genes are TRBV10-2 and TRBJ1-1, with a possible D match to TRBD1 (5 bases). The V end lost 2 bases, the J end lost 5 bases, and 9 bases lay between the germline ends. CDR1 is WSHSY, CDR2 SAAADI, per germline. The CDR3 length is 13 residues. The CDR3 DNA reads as TGCGCCAGCAGTGAGCAGGGAGGAACTGAAGCTTTCTTT. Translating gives CASSEQGGTEAFF.

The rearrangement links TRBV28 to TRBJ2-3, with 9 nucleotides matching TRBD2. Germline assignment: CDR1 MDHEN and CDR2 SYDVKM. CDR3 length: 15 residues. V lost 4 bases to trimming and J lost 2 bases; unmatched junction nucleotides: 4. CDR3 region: CASSWASGITDTQYF. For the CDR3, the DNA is TGTGCCAGCAGTTGGGCTAGCGGGATCACAGATACGCAGTATTTT. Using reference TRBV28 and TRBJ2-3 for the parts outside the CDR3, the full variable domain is DVKVTQSSRYLVKRTGEKVFLECVQDMDHENMFWYRQDPGLGLRLIYFSYDVKMKEKGDIPEGYSVSREKKERFSLILESASTNQTSMYLCASSWASGITDTQYFGPGTRLTVL.

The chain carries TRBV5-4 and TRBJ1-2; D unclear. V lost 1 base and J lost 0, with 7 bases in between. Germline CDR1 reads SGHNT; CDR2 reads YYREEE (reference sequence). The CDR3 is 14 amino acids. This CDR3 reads CASSLPNSNYGYTF. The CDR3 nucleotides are TGTGCCAGCAGCTTGCCCAATTCTAACTATGGCTACACCTTC. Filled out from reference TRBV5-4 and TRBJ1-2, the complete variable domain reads ETGVTQSPTHLIKTRGQQVTLRCSSQSGHNTVSWYQQALGQGPQFIFQYYREEENGRGNFPPRFSGLQFPNYSSELNVNALELDDSALYLCASSLPNSNYGYTFGSGTRLTVV.

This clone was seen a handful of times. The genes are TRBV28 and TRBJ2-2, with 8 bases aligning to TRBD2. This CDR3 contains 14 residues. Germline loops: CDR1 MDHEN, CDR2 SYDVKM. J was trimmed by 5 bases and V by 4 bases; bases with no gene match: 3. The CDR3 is CASSSGGRTGELFF. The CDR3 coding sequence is TGTGCCAGCAGTTCGGGGGGGCGGACCGGGGAGCTGTTTTTT.

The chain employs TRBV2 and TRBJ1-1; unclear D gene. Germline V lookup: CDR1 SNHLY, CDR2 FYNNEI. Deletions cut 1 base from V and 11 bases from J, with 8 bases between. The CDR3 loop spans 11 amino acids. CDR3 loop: CASSEGEGAFF. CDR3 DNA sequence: TGTGCCAGCAGTGAAGGTGAAGGGGCTTTCTTT. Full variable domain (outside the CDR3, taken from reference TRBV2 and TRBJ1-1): EPEVTQTPSHQVTQMGQEVILRCVPISNHLYFYWYRQILGQKVEFLVSFYNNEISEKSEIFDDQFSVERPDGSNFTLKIRSTKLEDSAMYFCASSEGEGAFFGQGTRLTVV.

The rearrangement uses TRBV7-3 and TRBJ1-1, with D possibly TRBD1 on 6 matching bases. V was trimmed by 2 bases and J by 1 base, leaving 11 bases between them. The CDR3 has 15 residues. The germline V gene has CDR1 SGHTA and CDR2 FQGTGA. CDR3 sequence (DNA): TGTGCCAGCAGCTTAGATACAGGGCGGAACACTGAAGCTTTCTTT. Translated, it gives CASSLDTGRNTEAFF.

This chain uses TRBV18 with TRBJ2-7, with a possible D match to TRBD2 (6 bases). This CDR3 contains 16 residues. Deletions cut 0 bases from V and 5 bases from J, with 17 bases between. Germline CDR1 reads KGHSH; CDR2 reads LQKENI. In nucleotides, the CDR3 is TGTGCCAGCTCACCACCTGGGGGTAGCGGATCCCACGAGCAGTACTTC. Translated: CASSPPGGSGSHEQYF.

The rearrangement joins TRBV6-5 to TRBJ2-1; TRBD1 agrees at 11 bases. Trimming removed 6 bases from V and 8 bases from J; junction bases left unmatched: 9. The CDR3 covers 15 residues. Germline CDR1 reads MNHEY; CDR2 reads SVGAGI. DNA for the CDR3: TGTGCCAGCAGCCAGGGACAGGGGGGGTACTATGAGCAGTTCTTC. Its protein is CASSQGQGGYYEQFF.

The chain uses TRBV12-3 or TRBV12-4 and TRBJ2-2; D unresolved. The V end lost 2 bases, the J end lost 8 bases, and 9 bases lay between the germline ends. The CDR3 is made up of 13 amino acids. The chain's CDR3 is CASSLPPGGELFF. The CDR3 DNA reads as TGTGCCAGCAGTTTACCACCCGGAGGGGAGCTGTTTTTT.

The CDR3 coding sequence is TGTGCCAGCAGCTTAGGTTGGGTGGGACTCCAAGAGACCCAGTACTTC. Translated: CASSLGWVGLQETQYF. The chain joins TRBV13 to TRBJ2-5, with D possibly being TRBD2 (6 bases). The CDR3 is 16 residues long. Germline V gene lookup returns CDR1 PRHDT and CDR2 FYEKMQ (reference sequence). Trimming left V 0 bases short and J 1 base short, with 12 bases between.

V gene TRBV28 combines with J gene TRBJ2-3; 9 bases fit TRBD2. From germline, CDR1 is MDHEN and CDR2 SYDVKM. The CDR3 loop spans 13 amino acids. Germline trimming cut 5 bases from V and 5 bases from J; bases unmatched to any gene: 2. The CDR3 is CASSAGGGDTQYF. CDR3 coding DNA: TGTGCCAGCAGTGCGGGGGGGGGAGATACGCAGTATTTT.

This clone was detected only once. DNA of the CDR3: TGTGCCACCTCGTCCGGGACAGGAATGCGGACCGGGGAGCTGTTTTTT. This gives the protein CATSSGTGMRTGELFF. V is TRBV10-3 and J is TRBJ2-2, with TRBD1 identical over 8 bases. The CDR3 is 16 amino acids. The V and J ends lost 10 bases and 5 bases, in that order; junction bases with no gene match: 15. The germline CDR1 and CDR2 sequences are ENHRY and SYGVKD.

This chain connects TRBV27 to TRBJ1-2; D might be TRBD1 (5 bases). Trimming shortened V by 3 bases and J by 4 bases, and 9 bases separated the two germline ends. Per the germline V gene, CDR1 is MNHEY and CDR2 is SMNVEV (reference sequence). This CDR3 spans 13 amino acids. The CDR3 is CASSFGGAYGYTF. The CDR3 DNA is TGTGCCAGCAGTTTTGGAGGGGCCTATGGCTACACCTTC.

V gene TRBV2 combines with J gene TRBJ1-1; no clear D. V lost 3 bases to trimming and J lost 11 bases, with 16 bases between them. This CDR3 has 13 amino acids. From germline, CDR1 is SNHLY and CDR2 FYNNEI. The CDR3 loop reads CASSDGVGFAAFF. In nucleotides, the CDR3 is TGTGCCAGCAGTGATGGTGTCGGGTTTGCGGCTTTCTTT.